These T cell receptor beta chains were read from a single sample in a study of CD8 T cells in Susac syndrome. One entry per CDR3 protein, called by TCRdb with MiXCR from the immunoSEQ multiplex PCR reads. This sample has 50,000 or so distinct CDR3 sequences; roughly 93% occur once, and the top ten carry less than 0.65%. The source material was CD8+ T cells from PBMCs. The receptor set was obtained from a human donor in good health. Each CDR3 is given with its conserved first and last residue. The D gene is left open where the match is weak. Size is stated for part of the rows, as once, few or many counts, or as a class when the clone is expanded.

v_gene: TRBV6-2/TRBV6-3
abundance: once
d_gene: TRBD1
j_gene: TRBJ1-2
CDR3nt: TGTGCCAGCAGTCCAAGGACAGGGAAGGGGGCCGACGGCTACACCTTC
CDR3aa: CASSPRTGKGADGYTF

v_gene: TRBV3-1
abundance: .
d_gene: .
j_gene: TRBJ2-7
CDR3nt: TGTGCCAGCAGCCAAGGTAGTAGGAACTACGAGCAGTACTTC
CDR3aa: CASSQGSRNYEQYF

v_gene: TRBV20-1
abundance: .
d_gene: TRBD2
j_gene: TRBJ2-1
CDR3nt: TGCAGTGCTAGGGGACTAGCAGAGTACAATGAGCAGTTCTTC
CDR3aa: CSARGLAEYNEQFF

v_gene: TRBV7-6
abundance: .
d_gene: .
j_gene: TRBJ2-1
CDR3nt: TGTGCCAGCAGCTTAATATTGAGCTCCTACAATGAGCAGTTCTTC
CDR3aa: CASSLILSSYNEQFF

v_gene: TRBV7-9
abundance: once
d_gene: TRBD2
j_gene: TRBJ2-1
CDR3nt: TGTGCCAGCAGCTTAGCGGGAGGGCTGTACAATGAGCAGTTCTTC
CDR3aa: CASSLAGGLYNEQFF

v_gene: TRBV5-1
abundance: .
d_gene: TRBD1
j_gene: TRBJ2-5
CDR3nt: TGCGCCAGCAGCTGGGGGGACAGGGAGGAGACCCAGTACTTC
CDR3aa: CASSWGDREETQYF

v_gene: TRBV6-6
abundance: .
d_gene: .
j_gene: TRBJ2-1
CDR3nt: TGTGCCAGCGTACACAAGGGGTACAATGAGCAGTTCTTC
CDR3aa: CASVHKGYNEQFF

v_gene: TRBV12-3/TRBV12-4
abundance: .
d_gene: .
j_gene: TRBJ2-1
CDR3nt: TGTGCCAGCAGCCCATCGAGCGGCCTCTCCTACAATGAGCAGTTCTTC
CDR3aa: CASSPSSGLSYNEQFF

v_gene: TRBV18
abundance: .
d_gene: TRBD1
j_gene: TRBJ1-6
CDR3nt: TGTGCCAGCTCACCGGGACAGGTGGGAAATTCACCCCTCCACTTT
CDR3aa: CASSPGQVGNSPLHF

v_gene: TRBV29-1
abundance: .
d_gene: TRBD2
j_gene: TRBJ2-1
CDR3nt: TGCAGCGTTGAGGGGTGGGAGGGCTATCAGGTATACAATGAGCAGTTCTTC
CDR3aa: CSVEGWEGYQVYNEQFF

v_gene: TRBV20-1
abundance: .
d_gene: .
j_gene: TRBJ2-1
CDR3nt: TGCAGTGCGTTAGGGGCCCCGGCAAATCCCTACAATGAGCAGTTCTTC
CDR3aa: CSALGAPANPYNEQFF

v_gene: TRBV7-2
abundance: once
d_gene: .
j_gene: TRBJ2-3
CDR3nt: TGTGCCAGCAGCATCTTACGCACAGATACGCAGTATTTT
CDR3aa: CASSILRTDTQYF

v_gene: TRBV7-9
abundance: .
d_gene: TRBD1
j_gene: TRBJ1-1
CDR3nt: TGTGCCAGCAGCTTGGGACAGGGGCTAGCTTTCTTT
CDR3aa: CASSLGQGLAFF

v_gene: TRBV15
abundance: .
d_gene: TRBD2
j_gene: TRBJ2-7
CDR3nt: TGTGCCACCAGCAGAGATGGACTAGCGGGTCCCTACGAGCAGTACTTC
CDR3aa: CATSRDGLAGPYEQYF

v_gene: TRBV21-1
abundance: .
d_gene: .
j_gene: TRBJ2-1
CDR3nt: TGTGCCAGCAGCATCCAACAGAGTCAGCGGGAGGGCCCTCGCTCCTACAATGAGCAGTTCTTC
CDR3aa: CASSIQQSQREGPRSYNEQFF

v_gene: TRBV29-1
abundance: .
d_gene: TRBD2
j_gene: TRBJ2-7
CDR3nt: TGCAGCGTTGGGGGGGGTATTACCTACGAGCAGTACTTC
CDR3aa: CSVGGGITYEQYF

v_gene: TRBV7-9
abundance: .
d_gene: TRBD1
j_gene: TRBJ2-7
CDR3nt: TGTGCCAGCTCCGGGACAGGGGTCTCCTACGAGCAGTACTTC
CDR3aa: CASSGTGVSYEQYF

v_gene: TRBV28
abundance: .
d_gene: .
j_gene: TRBJ2-1
CDR3nt: TGTGCCAGCATCCCTGAGGGGGGGGGTTACAATGAGCAGTTCTTC
CDR3aa: CASIPEGGGYNEQFF

v_gene: TRBV11-2
abundance: .
d_gene: .
j_gene: TRBJ1-5
CDR3nt: TGTGCCAGCAGCTCAGGCGGGGGTGGTCAGCCCCAGCATTTT
CDR3aa: CASSSGGGGQPQHF

v_gene: TRBV7-9
abundance: once
d_gene: .
j_gene: TRBJ1-1
CDR3nt: TGTGCCAGCAGCCCATTATGGGGCACTGAAGCTTTCTTT
CDR3aa: CASSPLWGTEAFF

v_gene: TRBV6-1
abundance: .
d_gene: .
j_gene: TRBJ2-7
CDR3nt: TGTGCCAGCAGTGAATTATCGGGGAGCTCCTACGAGCAGTACTTC
CDR3aa: CASSELSGSSYEQYF

v_gene: TRBV15
abundance: .
d_gene: .
j_gene: TRBJ2-3
CDR3nt: TGTGCCACCAGCAGAGGAGGCCGATACTACACAGATACGCAGTATTTT
CDR3aa: CATSRGGRYYTDTQYF

v_gene: TRBV19
abundance: .
d_gene: TRBD1
j_gene: TRBJ2-7
CDR3nt: TGTGCCAGTAGTCCCTCTCCGGGACAGGGGACTATCTTTACCTACGAGCAGTACTTC
CDR3aa: CASSPSPGQGTIFTYEQYF

v_gene: TRBV27
abundance: .
d_gene: .
j_gene: TRBJ2-5
CDR3nt: TGTGCCAGCAGCCGGGCAGGGATATTTACCCAGTACTTC
CDR3aa: CASSRAGIFTQYF

v_gene: TRBV14
abundance: .
d_gene: TRBD2
j_gene: TRBJ2-1
CDR3nt: TGTGCCAGCGCAAGCGGGAGCCTCTACAATGAGCAGTTCTTC
CDR3aa: CASASGSLYNEQFF

v_gene: TRBV29-1
abundance: once
d_gene: TRBD2
j_gene: TRBJ2-2
CDR3nt: TGCAGCGTGAAACTAGCGGGAGGGCCTCACACCGGGGAGCTGTTTTTT
CDR3aa: CSVKLAGGPHTGELFF

v_gene: TRBV4-1
abundance: .
d_gene: .
j_gene: TRBJ2-5
CDR3nt: TGCGCCAGCAGCCAAGATCGAGTCCTAGAGACCCAGTACTTC
CDR3aa: CASSQDRVLETQYF

v_gene: TRBV2
abundance: .
d_gene: .
j_gene: TRBJ2-7
CDR3nt: TGTGCCAGCATAAGAGGGGACGAGCAGTACTTC
CDR3aa: CASIRGDEQYF

v_gene: TRBV19
abundance: few
d_gene: .
j_gene: TRBJ2-7
CDR3nt: TGTGCCAGTAGTATTGGCGGGTTCTACGAGCAGTACTTC
CDR3aa: CASSIGGFYEQYF

v_gene: TRBV20-1
abundance: .
d_gene: TRBD2
j_gene: TRBJ2-1
CDR3nt: TGCAGTGCCCATCGGGACTACCTTCGGGCGGATGAGCAGTTCTTC
CDR3aa: CSAHRDYLRADEQFF

v_gene: TRBV7-9
abundance: .
d_gene: .
j_gene: TRBJ2-7
CDR3nt: TGTGCCAGCAGCTTAGACGGCTCCGACGAGCAGTACTTC
CDR3aa: CASSLDGSDEQYF

v_gene: TRBV28
abundance: .
d_gene: .
j_gene: TRBJ2-7
CDR3nt: TGTGCCAGCAGTCCCTCAGGACTCCCCTACGAGCAGTACTTC
CDR3aa: CASSPSGLPYEQYF

v_gene: TRBV15
abundance: .
d_gene: .
j_gene: TRBJ2-1
CDR3nt: TGTGCCACCAGTACATCTGCCTATGAGCAGTTCTTC
CDR3aa: CATSTSAYEQFF

v_gene: TRBV29-1
abundance: .
d_gene: .
j_gene: TRBJ2-3
CDR3nt: TGCAGCGCGGGACTCATAGGGATCCCAGATACGCAGTATTTT
CDR3aa: CSAGLIGIPDTQYF

v_gene: TRBV29-1
abundance: .
d_gene: TRBD1
j_gene: TRBJ2-3
CDR3nt: TGCAGCTCCCTAGGGGACAGGGGGACAGATACGCAGTATTTT
CDR3aa: CSSLGDRGTDTQYF

v_gene: TRBV7-2
abundance: .
d_gene: .
j_gene: TRBJ2-7
CDR3nt: TGTGCCAGCAGCTTAATCAGTAACGCCTACGAGCAGTACTTC
CDR3aa: CASSLISNAYEQYF

v_gene: TRBV28
abundance: .
d_gene: TRBD2
j_gene: TRBJ2-3
CDR3nt: TGTGCCAGCAGTCAACTAGCGGAAAGCACAGATACGCAGTATTTT
CDR3aa: CASSQLAESTDTQYF

v_gene: TRBV11-2
abundance: .
d_gene: .
j_gene: TRBJ2-2
CDR3nt: TGTGCCAGCCCCCAGGGCGGGGAGCTGTTTTTT
CDR3aa: CASPQGGELFF

v_gene: TRBV27
abundance: few
d_gene: TRBD2
j_gene: TRBJ2-7
CDR3nt: TGTGCCAGCTCCTCGGCGGGGGGTTACGAGCAGTACTTC
CDR3aa: CASSSAGGYEQYF

v_gene: TRBV7-9
abundance: .
d_gene: .
j_gene: TRBJ2-3
CDR3nt: TGTGCCAGCACCCCCGGAGATACGCAGTATTTT
CDR3aa: CASTPGDTQYF

v_gene: TRBV19
abundance: .
d_gene: TRBD2
j_gene: TRBJ2-5
CDR3nt: TGTGCCAGTAGCCAGCGGGAGGCTGGGGAGACCCAGTACTTC
CDR3aa: CASSQREAGETQYF

v_gene: TRBV12-3/TRBV12-4
abundance: .
d_gene: TRBD2
j_gene: TRBJ2-1
CDR3nt: TGTGCCAGCAGTTGGACTAGCCGACTCAATGAGCAGTTCTTC
CDR3aa: CASSWTSRLNEQFF

v_gene: TRBV19
abundance: .
d_gene: TRBD1
j_gene: TRBJ1-5
CDR3nt: TGTGCCAGTAGTATTAGGACAGGGAGTAGCAATCAGCCCCAGCATTTT
CDR3aa: CASSIRTGSSNQPQHF

v_gene: TRBV28
abundance: .
d_gene: TRBD2
j_gene: TRBJ2-7
CDR3nt: TGTGCCAGCAGTCAGGCGACTAGCGGGAGGGCCCGCGAGCAGTACTTC
CDR3aa: CASSQATSGRAREQYF

v_gene: TRBV27
abundance: few
d_gene: TRBD2
j_gene: TRBJ2-7
CDR3nt: TGTGCCAGCAGTTTGTCTAGCGGGCTACCTATCTACGAGCAGTACTTC
CDR3aa: CASSLSSGLPIYEQYF

v_gene: TRBV2
abundance: once
d_gene: .
j_gene: TRBJ1-5
CDR3nt: TGTGCCAGCAGTGAAGAGGGCTGGGGCAATCAGCCCCAGCATTTT
CDR3aa: CASSEEGWGNQPQHF

v_gene: TRBV13
abundance: .
d_gene: .
j_gene: TRBJ2-7
CDR3nt: TGTGCCAGCAGCTTACGAAGCGGGACAAAAGAGCAGTACTTC
CDR3aa: CASSLRSGTKEQYF

v_gene: TRBV7-6
abundance: .
d_gene: .
j_gene: TRBJ2-7
CDR3nt: TGTGCCAGCAGTACTTATTCAGCCCGAACCTACGAGCAGTACTTC
CDR3aa: CASSTYSARTYEQYF

v_gene: TRBV29-1
abundance: .
d_gene: .
j_gene: TRBJ2-1
CDR3nt: TGCAGCGTTGACAGGGGTCCTTACAATGAGCAGTTCTTC
CDR3aa: CSVDRGPYNEQFF